These 22 T cell receptor beta chains share one sample of origin, sequenced in a study of blood T cells in healthy people across ages (dated by TCRdb to between 2014 and 2017). The library was produced with 5' RACE. TCRdb records Illumina HiSeq 2500 as the sequencer. A second PCR of roughly 7 to 11 cycles was performed with a sample-barcoded 5' primer and a J-beta primer mix. In-frame beta chains were kept once TCRdb had trimmed the public reads at Q25 with fastp and called clones with MiXCR. Rows are unified per CDR3 protein, each entry keeping the most common DNA and genes. Within this sample are fewer than 800,000 distinct CDR3 sequences, with around 21% of them counted one time only. Clones ranked in the top ten supply approximately 3.7% of the sample. The sequenced sample consisted of blood. The receptors shown here come from a man in his 70s in good health.

In its sample, this clonotype was seen many times. The gene calls are TRBV9 and TRBJ1-4; D gene uncertain. Trimming removed 0 bases at V and 0 bases at J, with 6 bases between. CDR3 size: 15 residues. Germline values: CDR1 SGDLS, CDR2 YYNGEE. CDR3 region: CASSVATTTNEKLFF. In nucleotides, the CDR3 is TGTGCCAGCAGCGTAGCGACGACAACTAATGAAAAACTGTTTTTT. The full variable domain, with the rest looked up from reference TRBV9 and TRBJ1-4, is DSGVTQTPKHLITATGQRVTLRCSPRSGDLSVYWYQQSLDQGLQFLIQYYNGEERAKGNILERFSAQQFPDLHSELNLSSLELGDSALYFCASSVATTTNEKLFFGSGTQLSVL.

This clonotype came up a few times. The chain employs TRBV28 and TRBJ1-2; 9 nucleotides match TRBD1. CDR3 length: 13 amino acids. V lost 7 bases and J lost 8; bases outside the gene matches: 8. The germline CDR1 and CDR2 sequences are MDHEN and SYDVKM. The CDR3 nucleotides read TGTGCCAGCACCTCGGGACAGGGCCCCGGCTACACCTTC. This gives the protein CASTSGQGPGYTF.

This clonotype turned up a few times. The J gene is TRBJ2-2, the V gene TRBV18, with 9 positions matching TRBD2. Losses at the gene ends were 0 bases for V and 4 bases for J; bases not matched to a gene: 0. This CDR3 spans 15 amino acids. The V gene's germline CDR1 is KGHSH and CDR2 LQKENI. The CDR3 nucleotides are TGTGCCAGCTCACCACCTAGCGGGGGCACCGGGGAGCTGTTTTTT. It is translated as CASSPPSGGTGELFF.

The chain's CDR3 is CSAPSRTRGSYEQYF. The DNA of the CDR3 is TGCAGTGCTCCTTCCAGGACTAGGGGCTCCTACGAGCAGTACTTC. This chain uses TRBV20-1 with TRBJ2-5, with 7 bases matching TRBD2. The closer fit of TRBJ2-7 to the DNA end suggests the J call may be wrong. Germline values: CDR1 DFQATT, CDR2 SNEGSKA (reference sequence). This CDR3 is 15 amino acids long.

The chain joins TRBV29-1 to TRBJ2-5; 9 positions match TRBD1. CDR3 size: 14 residues. After removal of 7 bases from V and 3 bases from J, the junction contained 9 bases not matched to a gene. CDR1 is SQVTM and CDR2 is ANQGSEA in the germline V gene. The CDR3 region has the DNA TGCAGCGCTAGACAGGACAGGGGAAAAGAGACCCAGTACTTC. It specifies CSARQDRGKETQYF.

The sample holds a few counts of this clonotype. V and J are TRBV12-3 or TRBV12-4 and TRBJ2-7, with 8 bases matching TRBD2. Matching the DNA end better, TRBJ2-1 makes the J call doubtful. The length of the CDR3 is 14 residues. In DNA, the CDR3 is TGTGCCAGCAGTCCGGGGGGGACCCCAAATGAGCAGTTCTTC. Translation: CASSPGGTPNEQFF.

This rearrangement joins TRBV5-1 to TRBJ2-7; D possibly uses TRBD1 or TRBD2 (5 bases each). The V gene's germline CDR1 is SGHRS and CDR2 YFSETQ. CDR3 length equals 15 residues. Deletions cut 5 bases from V and 0 bases from J, with 15 bases between. CDR3 sequence: CASRAGTSSSYEQYF. In nucleotides, the CDR3 is TGCGCCAGCAGAGCCGGGACCTCTAGCTCCTACGAGCAGTACTTC.

In the case of this clonotype: One junction end does not reproduce the germline sequence, and a read error may be involved. CDR3 DNA: TGTGCCAGCTCATCCAGCCAAGGGACCCAGTACTTC. Translation: CASSSSQGTQYF. This rearrangement joins TRBV18 to TRBJ2-5; D remains unclear. Germline V gene data show CDR1 as KGHSH and CDR2 as LQKENI. The CDR3 extends over 12 amino acids.

This clonotype was counted many times. The gene calls are TRBV29-1 and TRBJ1-4; 9 nucleotides agree with TRBD1. This CDR3 is built from 15 residues. CDR1 is SQVTM and CDR2 is ANQGSEA in the germline V gene. V shed 6 bases, J shed 7 bases, and the junction held 12 bases outside the gene matches. The DNA of the CDR3 is TGCAGCGTAGCTACAGGGGGCGCGGTGGGTGAAAAACTGTTTTTT. This translates into CSVATGGAVGEKLFF.

This clonotype appeared once. The rearrangement links TRBV6-6 to TRBJ2-3, with D possibly being TRBD2 (6 bases). Trimming cost V 6 bases and J 6 bases, with 13 bases left between them. CDR1 MNHNY and CDR2 SVGAGI come from the germline V gene (reference sequence). This CDR3 is 13 amino acids long. The CDR3 protein is CASSDGGEDTQYF. The CDR3 DNA reads TGTGCCAGCAGCGACGGGGGTGAGGATACGCAGTATTTT.

This clonotype was observed a handful of times. V usage is TRBV7-2 and J usage is TRBJ2-7; tentatively, D is TRBD2 (6 bases). Germline V CDR1 and CDR2: SGHTA, FQGNSA. Trimming took 1 base from V and 2 from J, leaving 18 bases between them. The CDR3 totals 17 residues. In nucleotides, the CDR3 is TGTGCCAGCAGCTTAGAGGCAGCCGGGAGCCCTCCCTACGAGCAGTACTTC. Its protein product is CASSLEAAGSPPYEQYF.

Only a few counts were recorded for this clonotype. This chain joins TRBV2 and TRBJ2-7; no reliable D call. The CDR3 totals 12 residues. Germline CDR1 reads SNHLY; CDR2 reads FYNNEI. Trimming left V 4 bases short and J 3 bases short, with 7 bases between. CDR3 DNA sequence: TGTGCCAGCAGTGGTTCGGGCTACGAGCAGTACTTC. Encoded protein: CASSGSGYEQYF. Looking up the rest from reference TRBV2 and TRBJ2-7 gives the full variable domain: EPEVTQTPSHQVTQMGQEVILRCVPISNHLYFYWYRQILGQKVEFLVSFYNNEISEKSEIFDDQFSVERPDGSNFTLKIRSTKLEDSAMYFCASSGSGYEQYFGPGTRLTVT.

This clonotype was recorded many times. The chain has TRBV4-1 and TRBJ2-3, with D uncertain. Trimming removed 2 bases at V and 0 bases at J, with 6 bases between. The germline V gene has CDR1 MGHRA and CDR2 YSYEKL. CDR3 length: 14 residues. Written as DNA, the CDR3 is TGCGCCAGCAGCCAAACGACTAGCACAGATACGCAGTATTTT. Translated: CASSQTTSTDTQYF.

The V and J genes are TRBV29-1 and TRBJ2-5; 9 nucleotides line up with TRBD1. Near its end, the DNA agrees better with TRBJ2-1, so the J call may be wrong. The V gene's germline CDR1 is SQVTM and CDR2 ANQGSEA. The CDR3 is 15 residues long. CDR3 sequence reads: CSVHNTGGVYNEQFF. DNA of the CDR3: TGCAGCGTTCACAACACAGGGGGCGTCTACAATGAGCAGTTCTTC.

The V and J genes are TRBV12-3 or TRBV12-4 and TRBJ1-6; D gene ambiguous. The germline V and J ends were trimmed by 2 bases and 9 bases, with 8 bases remaining between them. There are 13 residues in the CDR3. The CDR3 region has the DNA TGTGCCAGCAGTTTACAGGCTGGTTCACCCCTCCACTTT. The encoded protein is CASSLQAGSPLHF.

A few counts support this clonotype. The chain uses TRBV3-1 and TRBJ2-7; the match to TRBD2 covers 10 bases. This CDR3 region has 15 residues. Trimming removed 6 bases from V and 3 bases from J; junction bases left unmatched: 8. Germline CDR1 reads LGHDT; CDR2 reads YNNKEL (reference sequence). The CDR3 sequence is CASSQGASGSYEQYF. The CDR3, as DNA: TGTGCCAGCAGTCAGGGGGCTAGCGGGAGCTACGAGCAGTACTTC.

In its sample, this clonotype was seen many times. This rearrangement joins TRBV4-1 to TRBJ2-7; 7 bases align to TRBD1. The length of the CDR3 is 15 residues. Looked up from germline, CDR1 is MGHRA and CDR2 is YSYEKL. The V and J ends lost 4 bases and 3 bases, in that order; junction bases with no gene match: 9. The CDR3 sequence is CASSLALGQIYEQYF. Here the CDR3 DNA reads TGCGCCAGCAGCCTCGCACTGGGACAGATCTACGAGCAGTACTTC.

The chain combines TRBV5-5 with TRBJ2-5; TRBD1 matches 9 bases. V dropped 4 bases and J dropped 3; count of bases not matched to a gene: 16. The CDR3 spans 18 residues. Germline V gene lookup returns CDR1 SGHKS and CDR2 YYEKEE (reference sequence). CDR3 sequence: CASSTRPGTGKKKETQYF. CDR3 nucleotides: TGTGCCAGCAGCACACGACCCGGGACAGGGAAAAAAAAAGAGACCCAGTACTTC.

On this clonotype itself: A read error may account for a junction end that differs from germline. The J gene is TRBJ2-1, the V gene TRBV3-1, with 14 bases matching TRBD2. The germline gives CDR1 LGHDT, CDR2 YNNKEL (reference sequence). The CDR3 is made up of 17 amino acids. CDR3 in DNA: TGTGCCAGCAGCCAAGACGCGGGACTAGCGGGAGCCAATGAGCAGCTCTTC. It is translated as CASSQDAGLAGANEQLF.

The rearrangement joins TRBV7-8 to TRBJ2-5; TRBD2 matches at 9 bases. Gene TRBJ2-7 matches the end of the DNA better, so the J call may be wrong. CDR3 length: 15 residues. The germline V gene has CDR1 SGHVS and CDR2 FQNEAQ. DNA of the CDR3: TGTGCCAGCAGCTTCCTAGCGGGGTACTCCTACGAGCAGTACTTC. Translation gives CASSFLAGYSYEQYF.

Turning to this clonotype: One end of the junction varies from germline; a read error may be responsible. The chain joins TRBV20-1 to TRBJ1-4; tentatively, D is TRBD1 (5 bases). From germline, CDR1 is DFQATT and CDR2 SNEGSKA (reference sequence). This CDR3 has 15 amino acids. The CDR3 loop is CSARDGGSSNEKLFF. In DNA form, the CDR3 reads TGCAGTGCTAGAGATGGGGGGAGTAGTAATGAGAAACTGTTTTTT.

This clonotype was counted between two and nine times. The chain links TRBV12-3 or TRBV12-4 to TRBJ2-5, with no clear D. The length of the CDR3 is 13 residues. Trimming removed 5 bases from V and 3 bases from J, with 10 bases in between. CDR3 bases: TGTGCCAGCAGTCCCAGGTCGAAAGAGACCCAGTACTTC. The encoded protein is CASSPRSKETQYF.